Listed below are T cell receptor beta chains from one sample, sequenced in a study of neoadjuvant anti-PD-1 for oral cavity cancer. Repertoires were generated with immunoSEQ multiplex PCR, while TCRdb's copy carries only in-frame clones and drops some. The sample records more than 8,000 clones, around 64% being singletons. The sequenced sample was PBMCs, obtained after nivolumab (anti-PD-1) treatment. These receptors came from a person aged 35 to 85 with oral cavity squamous cell carcinoma. Each CDR3 is given with its conserved first and last residue. Each record gives: D gene, J gene, V gene, clone size, CDR3 DNA, CDR3 protein. The D gene is left open where the match is weak. Size is stated for part of the rows, as once, few or many counts, or as a class when the clone is expanded.

NA TRBJ2-2 TRBV12-5 few TGTGCTAGTGGTTTGGTCACGGGGGGCCGAGGAACCGGGGAGCTGTTTTTT CASGLVTGGRGTGELFF
TRBD1 TRBJ1-6 TRBV18 NA TGTGCCAGCTCACCTGAGACAGGGGCTTCACCCCTCCACTTT CASSPETGASPLHF
NA TRBJ1-3 TRBV10-1 NA TGCGCCAGCAGACCGTCCCGGCGCTCAGGAAACACCATATATTTT CASRPSRRSGNTIYF
NA TRBJ2-3 TRBV11-1 NA TGTGCCAGCAGCTTAAAAAGTCGGACTGCCACAGATACGCAGTATTTT CASSLKSRTATDTQYF
NA TRBJ2-5 TRBV2 NA TGTGCCAGCAGATTAGAGACCCAGTACTTC CASRLETQYF
NA TRBJ2-3 TRBV2 NA TGTGCCAGCCGGGACCGAACGTATACGCAGTATTTT CASRDRTYTQYF
TRBD1 TRBJ2-3 TRBV5-6 NA TGTGCCAGCAGCTTGGGGACAGGGGGAAGCACAGATACGCAGTATTTT CASSLGTGGSTDTQYF
NA TRBJ2-2 TRBV9 NA TGTGCCAGCAGCGTAGTGCAGGATAACACCGGGGAGCTGTTTTTT CASSVVQDNTGELFF
NA TRBJ2-3 TRBV7-2 once TGTGCCAGCAGCTTAGAATCCAGGGTGCGTACAGATACGCAGTATTTT CASSLESRVRTDTQYF
NA TRBJ2-7 TRBV5-1 NA TGCGCCAGCAGCTTAACCTACGAGCAGTACTTC CASSLTYEQYF
TRBD1 TRBJ2-5 TRBV7-2 NA TGTGCCAGCAGCCCCCGGGACAGACAAGAGACCCAGTACTTC CASSPRDRQETQYF
NA TRBJ2-7 TRBV5-6 NA TGTGCCAGCAGCCAGCAATACGAGCAGTACTTC CASSQQYEQYF
NA TRBJ1-5 TRBV7-6 NA TGTGCCAGCAGCTTAGTTTCAGGGTCGAGTCAGCCCCAGCATTTT CASSLVSGSSQPQHF
NA TRBJ1-3 TRBV7-3 NA TGTGCCAGCAGCCCTTCGGGACAAACTGGAAACACCATATATTTT CASSPSGQTGNTIYF
NA TRBJ2-1 TRBV10-3 NA TGTGCCATCAGTTCATTAGGTGAGCAGTTCTTC CAISSLGEQFF
NA TRBJ1-2 TRBV19 few TGTGCCAGTAGACTCATAGGGGGTCATGGCTACACCTTC CASRLIGGHGYTF
TRBD1 TRBJ1-2 TRBV27 NA TGTGCCAGCAGTCCGTCCCGGGACAGGGGGCCTAGCTATGGCTACACCTTC CASSPSRDRGPSYGYTF
NA TRBJ2-3 TRBV2 NA TGTGCCACTGCACCCACAGATACGCAGTATTTT CATAPTDTQYF
NA TRBJ2-7 TRBV7-3 NA TGTGCCAGCAGCAGTAGGAGGGGTTACGAGCAGTACTTC CASSSRRGYEQYF
NA TRBJ2-5 TRBV5-1 NA TGCGCCAGCAGCTTCCAGGGTTTTCAGGAGACCCAGTACTTC CASSFQGFQETQYF
NA TRBJ1-1 TRBV15 few TGTGCCACCAGCGAGAACACTGAAGCTTTCTTT CATSENTEAFF
TRBD1 TRBJ1-5 TRBV10-3 once TGTGCCATCAGTTCCGGGACAGGGGGCGGTCAGCCCCAGCATTTT CAISSGTGGGQPQHF
NA TRBJ2-3 TRBV5-1 NA TGCGCCAGCAGCTTGAACAGGGCTACAGATACGCAGTATTTT CASSLNRATDTQYF
TRBD2 TRBJ2-7 TRBV5-1 few TGCGCCAGCAGCATCAGGGGTAGCGGGACATACGAGCAGTACTTC CASSIRGSGTYEQYF
NA TRBJ2-1 TRBV29-1 NA TGCAGCGTCCAGGGGGATAGCGGTTCCTACAATGAGCAGTTCTTC CSVQGDSGSYNEQFF
TRBD1 TRBJ1-1 TRBV6-1 NA TGTGCCAGCAAACCTCCGACAGGGGGGAGAACTGAAGCTTTCTTT CASKPPTGGRTEAFF
NA TRBJ2-7 TRBV29-1 NA TGCAGCGTAATGGGTGAAAGACAGCAACTCTACGAGCAGTACTTC CSVMGERQQLYEQYF
NA TRBJ2-7 TRBV5-1 NA TGCGCCAGCAGCGATTTAGACGAGCAGTACTTC CASSDLDEQYF
TRBD1 TRBJ2-7 TRBV10-3 NA TGTGCCATCAGTGATCCAGGGGGATTCTCCTACGAGCAGTACTTC CAISDPGGFSYEQYF
NA TRBJ2-1 TRBV5-1 NA TGCGCCAGCAGCCCGCCCGCTGACTCCTACAATGAGCAGTTCTTC CASSPPADSYNEQFF
NA TRBJ1-2 TRBV6-6 NA TGTGCCAGCACTCACCTCTCCCCACAGGGAAACTATGGCTACACCTTC CASTHLSPQGNYGYTF
NA TRBJ2-7 TRBV5-1 NA TGCGCCAGCAGCTTGCAGGAAACCTACGAGCAGTACTTC CASSLQETYEQYF
NA TRBJ2-1 TRBV7-2 NA TGTGCCAGCAGCTTAGCCAGGGAATCCTACAATGAGCAGTTCTTC CASSLARESYNEQFF
TRBD1 TRBJ1-1 TRBV5-1 NA TGCGCCAGCAGCTTGTCTAGGGACAGAGTGGTGAACACTGAAGCTTTCTTT CASSLSRDRVVNTEAFF
TRBD1 TRBJ1-2 TRBV5-1 NA TGCGCCAGCAGCTCCTATGCGACAGGGGATGGCTACACCTTC CASSSYATGDGYTF
NA TRBJ2-3 TRBV5-8 NA TGTGCCAGCAGCTTGAAAGGCGAAAGCACAGATACGCAGTATTTT CASSLKGESTDTQYF
NA TRBJ2-4 TRBV2 NA TGTGCCAGCAGAGAAGGTTGGGGCTCAGCCAAAAACATTCAGTACTTC CASREGWGSAKNIQYF
NA TRBJ2-4 TRBV7-2 NA TGTGCCAGCAGCTTAGGGTGGGGGGTTCACAAAAACATTCAGTACTTC CASSLGWGVHKNIQYF
NA TRBJ2-1 TRBV6-5 NA TGTGCCAGCAGTTACACCGTATACAATGAGCAGTTCTTC CASSYTVYNEQFF
TRBD1 TRBJ1-2 TRBV2 NA TGTGCCAGCAGGGGTCGACAGGGGAGCTATGGCTACACCTTC CASRGRQGSYGYTF
NA TRBJ1-6 TRBV7-8 few TGTGCCAGCAGCCTAACCGACAGCAAAAATTCACCCCTCCACTTT CASSLTDSKNSPLHF
NA TRBJ1-2 TRBV27 NA TGTGCCAGCAGACAAGACCCAACCAACTATGGCTACACCTTC CASRQDPTNYGYTF
TRBD1 TRBJ1-2 TRBV6-5 NA TGTGCCAGCAGACTCACAGGGGGCGGCTACACCTTC CASRLTGGGYTF
TRBD1 TRBJ1-4 TRBV19 once TGTGCCAGTAGTCCTATACAGGGGATAAAAAAACTGTTTTTT CASSPIQGIKKLFF
TRBD1 TRBJ1-2 TRBV29-1 once TGCAGCGTTGGGGGGACAGGAGGTGGCTATGGCTACACCTTC CSVGGTGGGYGYTF
NA TRBJ2-3 TRBV4-1 NA TGCGCCAGCAGCCAACGGGGGCCCACAGATACGCAGTATTTT CASSQRGPTDTQYF
NA TRBJ2-7 TRBV2 few TGTGCGGGAGAAGGGGCGACGGATAACGAGCAGTACTTC CAGEGATDNEQYF
TRBD2 TRBJ2-3 TRBV2 few TGTGCCAGCAGCCCCCGGACTAGCGGGAGGGGAGATACGCAGTATTTT CASSPRTSGRGDTQYF